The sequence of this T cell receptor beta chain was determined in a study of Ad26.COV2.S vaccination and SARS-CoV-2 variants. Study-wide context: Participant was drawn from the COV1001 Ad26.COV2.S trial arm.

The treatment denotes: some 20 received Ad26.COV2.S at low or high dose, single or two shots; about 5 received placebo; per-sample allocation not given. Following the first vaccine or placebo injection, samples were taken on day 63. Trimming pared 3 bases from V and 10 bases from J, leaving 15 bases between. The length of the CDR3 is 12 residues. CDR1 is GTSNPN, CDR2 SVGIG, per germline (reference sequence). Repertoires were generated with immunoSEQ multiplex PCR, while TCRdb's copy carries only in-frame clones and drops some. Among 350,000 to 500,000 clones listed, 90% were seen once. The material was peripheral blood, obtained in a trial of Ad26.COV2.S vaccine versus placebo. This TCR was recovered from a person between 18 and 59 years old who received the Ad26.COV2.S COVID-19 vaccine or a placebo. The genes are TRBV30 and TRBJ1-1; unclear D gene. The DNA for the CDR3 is TGTGCCTGGAGATTGGCGTTCGAGGGAGCTTTCTTT. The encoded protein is CAWRLAFEGAFF.